The 13 T cell receptor beta chains given below trace back to one sample, sequenced in a study of cytomegalovirus exposure and HLA in healthy donors. The protocol was immunoSEQ multiplex PCR, while the TCRdb copy is restricted to in-frame clones and leaves out a portion. The repertoire holds approximately 270,000 clones, 86% seen once, with around 1% in the top ten. The specimen was PBMCs. The receptors come from a woman aged 18-30 years in good health and CMV-seronegative.

This chain uses TRBV5-1 with TRBJ1-1; unclear D gene. The CDR3 is 14 amino acids. Germline V gene data show CDR1 as SGHRS and CDR2 as YFSETQ. V was cut by 6 bases and J by 5 bases, with 17 bases left in between. The CDR3 region is CASTFREGGTEAFF. The CDR3 DNA reads TGCGCCAGCACTTTCCGGGAGGGCGGGACTGAAGCTTTCTTT. Based on the CDR3 plus reference TRBV5-1 and TRBJ1-1, the full variable domain is KAGVTQTPRYLIKTRGQQVTLSCSPISGHRSVSWYQQTPGQGLQFLFEYFSETQRNKGNFPGRFSGRQFSNSRSEMNVSTLELGDSALYLCASTFREGGTEAFFGQGTRLTVV.

The chain links TRBV18 to TRBJ2-1; no reliable D call. V lost 3 bases and J lost 3, with 9 bases in between. The CDR3 consists of 14 residues. Germline V lookup: CDR1 KGHSH, CDR2 LQKENI. The CDR3 region has the DNA TGTGCCAGCTCACCTACATCCTTCTACAATGAGCAGTTCTTC. This gives the protein CASSPTSFYNEQFF.

In this sample, this clone turned up a few times. This chain joins TRBV6-5 and TRBJ1-2, with D possibly matching TRBD1 (6 bases). The length of the CDR3 is 14 residues. From germline, CDR1 is MNHEY and CDR2 SVGAGI. V dropped 5 bases and J dropped 5 bases, with 15 bases sitting between them. The CDR3 DNA sequence: TGTGCCAGCAGTCCACGGAACAGGGTTTATGGCTACACCTTC. It specifies CASSPRNRVYGYTF.

The chain employs TRBV28 and TRBJ2-7; 9 positions match TRBD1. Trimming removed 2 bases from V and 5 bases from J; junction bases left unmatched: 7. This CDR3 is built from 15 residues. Per germline, CDR1 MDHEN and CDR2 SYDVKM. The DNA for the CDR3 is TGTGCCAGCAGTTTAACCGACAGGGGGATCCACGAGCAGTACTTC. Translated, it gives CASSLTDRGIHEQYF.

The chain combines TRBV27 with TRBJ2-3; TRBD2 might be the D (6 bases). There are 12 residues in the CDR3. Germline-derived CDR1 and CDR2 are MNHEY and SMNVEV (reference sequence). Between the trimmed V and J ends, which lost 8 bases and 8 bases, there was a span of 14 bases. The CDR3: CASYGGAGTQYF. DNA for the CDR3: TGTGCCAGCTATGGCGGGGCAGGTACGCAGTATTTT.

CDR3 amino acids: CASSPTGGRETQYF. CDR3 coding DNA: TGTGCCAGCAGCCCGACAGGGGGAAGGGAGACCCAGTACTTC. The genes are TRBV9 and TRBJ2-5; 9 bases are shared with TRBD1. This CDR3 region has 14 residues. The germline V gene encodes CDR1 SGDLS and CDR2 YYNGEE. V trimming: 4 bases; J trimming: 5 bases; junction bases outside the gene matches: 6.

The chain joins TRBV4-1 to TRBJ2-1, with D tentatively TRBD2 (5 bases). The V gene lost 0 bases and the J gene lost 4 bases, with 13 bases spanning the gap. Germline-derived CDR1 and CDR2 are MGHRA and YSYEKL. The CDR3 has 16 amino acids. CDR3 bases: TGCGCCAGCAGCCAAGAGGGCACACCGGGGTACAATGAGCAGTTCTTC. It specifies CASSQEGTPGYNEQFF.

The chain couples TRBV19 to TRBJ2-7; weak D call: TRBD2 (6 bases). V lost 5 bases and J lost 2, with 16 bases in between. Germline assignment: CDR1 LNHDA and CDR2 SQIVND (reference sequence). The CDR3 runs to 15 residues. Written as DNA, the CDR3 is TGTGCCAGTAGTTTGTCGGGAGAATACCCCTACGAGCAGTACTTC. Its translation: CASSLSGEYPYEQYF.

This clone was found many times. The genes are TRBV5-1 and TRBJ1-2; 9 bases line up with TRBD1. The CDR3 extends over 14 amino acids. Trimming took 3 bases from V and 4 from J; bases not matched to a gene: 4. Per the germline V gene, CDR1 is SGHRS and CDR2 is YFSETQ. The CDR3 reads CASSSGTGFYGYTF. In nucleotides, the CDR3 is TGCGCCAGCAGCTCCGGGACAGGGTTCTATGGCTACACCTTC. Full variable domain (remainder filled in from reference TRBV5-1 and TRBJ1-2): KAGVTQTPRYLIKTRGQQVTLSCSPISGHRSVSWYQQTPGQGLQFLFEYFSETQRNKGNFPGRFSGRQFSNSRSEMNVSTLELGDSALYLCASSSGTGFYGYTFGSGTRLTVV.

V gene TRBV10-3 combines with J gene TRBJ2-7; the match to TRBD2 covers 8 bases. The CDR3 has 14 amino acids. J gave up 4 bases and V 9 bases, and 11 bases lay outside the gene matches. Germline CDR1 and CDR2: ENHRY and SYGVKD. CDR3 DNA sequence: TGTGCCATTAAACCGGGACTAGAGTCGTACGAGCAGTACTTC. It encodes CAIKPGLESYEQYF.

V gene TRBV25-1 combines with J gene TRBJ1-2; 10 positions agree with TRBD1. In germline, CDR1 is MGHDK, CDR2 SYGVNS. This CDR3 region has 15 residues. With V trimmed by 3 bases and J by 5 bases, 6 bases remained unmatched. CDR3 sequence: CASSDLGTGDYGYTF. In nucleotides, the CDR3 is TGTGCCAGCAGTGACCTCGGGACAGGGGATTATGGCTACACCTTC.

This clone was seen a few times. The rearrangement links TRBV30 to TRBJ2-7, with D maybe TRBD1 (6 bases). V was pared by 4 bases and J by 2 bases, with 12 bases between. CDR1 and CDR2 (germline): GTSNPN, SVGIG (reference sequence). The CDR3 totals 13 residues. The CDR3 DNA reads as TGTGCCTGGAACCGGGGACAAGCCTACGAGCAGTACTTC. This sequence encodes CAWNRGQAYEQYF.

This clone was found once. The chain couples TRBV5-1 to TRBJ2-5; 11 positions match TRBD1. With V trimmed by 4 bases and J by 5 bases, 10 bases remained unmatched. Per the germline V gene, CDR1 is SGHRS and CDR2 is YFSETQ. The CDR3 runs to 16 residues. The CDR3 region is CASSTYWGQGEETQYF. In DNA, the CDR3 is TGCGCCAGCAGCACTTACTGGGGACAGGGGGAGGAGACCCAGTACTTC. Based on the CDR3 plus reference TRBV5-1 and TRBJ2-5, the full variable domain is KAGVTQTPRYLIKTRGQQVTLSCSPISGHRSVSWYQQTPGQGLQFLFEYFSETQRNKGNFPGRFSGRQFSNSRSEMNVSTLELGDSALYLCASSTYWGQGEETQYFGPGTRLLVL.